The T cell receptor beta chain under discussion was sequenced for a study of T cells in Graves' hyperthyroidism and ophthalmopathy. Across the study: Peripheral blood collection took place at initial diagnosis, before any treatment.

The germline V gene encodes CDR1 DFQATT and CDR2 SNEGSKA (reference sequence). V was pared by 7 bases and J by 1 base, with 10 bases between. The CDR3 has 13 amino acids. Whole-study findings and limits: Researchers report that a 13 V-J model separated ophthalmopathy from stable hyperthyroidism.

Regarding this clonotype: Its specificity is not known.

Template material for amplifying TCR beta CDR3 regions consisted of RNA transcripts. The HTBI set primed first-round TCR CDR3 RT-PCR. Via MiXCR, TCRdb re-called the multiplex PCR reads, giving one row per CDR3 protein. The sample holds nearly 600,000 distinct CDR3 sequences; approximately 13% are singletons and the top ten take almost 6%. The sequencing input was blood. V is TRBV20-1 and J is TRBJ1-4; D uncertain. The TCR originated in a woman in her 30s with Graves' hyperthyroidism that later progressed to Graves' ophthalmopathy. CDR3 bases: TGCAGTGGGACGGTCGGAACTAATGAAAAACTGTTTTTT. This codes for CSGTVGTNEKLFF.